This TCR beta chain is from a study of somatic mutations in cytotoxic T cells in rheumatoid arthritis. Looking at the study overall: A subset of V beta antibody-stained T-cell populations was isolated by flow sorting, reaching nearly 100% purity, and this subset included V beta1+ cells that went on to TCRB sequencing. Findings and caveats of the study: Some patients, about an eighth of the 65, had a largest CD8+ clone that exceeded 20% of CD8+ cells.

V gave up 8 bases and J gave up 4 bases, with 15 bases separating them. The germline CDR1 and CDR2 sequences are MDHEN and SYDVKM. The CDR3 is 13 amino acids. Profiled with immunoSEQ multiplex PCR; TCRdb holds only in-frame clones, not every one. This table has some 13,000 clones, approximately 80% appearing once. About this clone itself: The antigen remains undetermined.

Purity of the CD4+ and CD8+ cells, isolated by positive magnetic bead selection, was checked by flow cytometry. This chain uses TRBV28 with TRBJ2-7; D gene ambiguous. The sequenced sample consisted of CD8+ T cells sorted from blood. The clonotype originates from an adult with rheumatoid arthritis. The CDR3 protein is CASARLAAYEQYF. In DNA form, the CDR3 reads TGTGCCAGCGCCCGGCTCGCGGCGTACGAGCAGTACTTC.